This T cell receptor beta chain was found in a study of identical twins. Trimming left V 10 bases short and J 7 bases short, with 11 bases between. This CDR3 is 11 amino acids long. The germline V gene encodes CDR1 SNHLY and CDR2 FYNNEI. Only a few counts were recorded for this clonotype. TCRdb reprocessed the 5' RACE reads with MiXCR, giving one entry per CDR3 protein. The data show approximately 260,000 distinct CDR3 sequences, with about 8% seen just once and around 3% held by the top ten. These same data were also listed under a study on yellow fever vaccine responses in identical twins.

The rearrangement uses TRBV2 and TRBJ2-1, with D unresolved. Sequenced sample: CD8+ T cells sorted from blood. The TCR comes from a woman aged 18-30 years in good health. The CDR3 DNA sequence: TGTGCCACCCTGGGAAGTAATGAGCAGTTCTTC. This encodes CATLGSNEQFF.